This is a list of T cell receptor beta chains from one sample in a study of blood T cell repertoires in COVID-19. Profiled with immunoSEQ multiplex PCR; TCRdb holds only in-frame clones, not every one. The sample has some 260,000 clones; about 85% are singletons. The sequencing sample was made of peripheral blood. The receptors here all came from a man between 18 and 35 years old with active or convalescent COVID-19. The CDR3 runs from the conserved cysteine through the conserved F or W. Each record gives: D gene, V gene, clone size, J gene, CDR3 protein, CDR3 DNA. The D gene is left open where the match is weak. Some rows mark clone size as missing; the rest say once, few, many or name a class of expanded clone.

-	TRBV27	-	TRBJ1-5	CASSSVGGPQHF	TGTGCCAGCAGTTCTGTCGGGGGGCCCCAGCATTTT
TRBD1	TRBV7-9	-	TRBJ2-2	CASSPFGQGKGITGELFF	TGTGCCAGCAGCCCGTTTGGACAGGGCAAAGGGATCACCGGGGAGCTGTTTTTT
-	TRBV12-3/TRBV12-4	-	TRBJ1-1	CASSSFPTEAFF	TGTGCCAGCAGTTCTTTTCCCACTGAAGCTTTCTTT
-	TRBV7-6	-	TRBJ2-1	CASSLVWQGTYNEQFF	TGTGCCAGCAGCTTAGTATGGCAGGGGACCTACAATGAGCAGTTCTTC
TRBD1	TRBV7-9	-	TRBJ1-1	CASSFGTGMNTEAFF	TGTGCCAGCAGCTTCGGGACAGGCATGAACACTGAAGCTTTCTTT
-	TRBV9	-	TRBJ2-6	CASSVVPGSGANVLTF	TGTGCCAGCAGCGTAGTTCCGGGCTCTGGGGCCAACGTCCTGACTTTC
-	TRBV18	-	TRBJ1-1	CASSPLGTGPNTEAFF	TGTGCCAGCTCACCTTTGGGAACAGGGCCGAACACTGAAGCTTTCTTT
-	TRBV2	-	TRBJ2-5	CASRGRGSEETQYF	TGTGCCAGCAGGGGGCGGGGCTCGGAAGAGACCCAGTACTTC
-	TRBV4-3	few	TRBJ1-2	CASSQDYRDTQGYTF	TGCGCCAGCAGCCAAGATTATCGGGACACCCAGGGCTACACCTTC
-	TRBV28	-	TRBJ2-7	CASSSPSLSYEQYF	TGTGCCAGCAGCTCCCCCTCTTTGTCCTACGAGCAGTACTTC
-	TRBV25-1	-	TRBJ1-2	CASSEGLLPGYGYTF	TGTGCCAGCAGTGAGGGTCTGCTACCGGGCTATGGCTACACCTTC
TRBD2	TRBV3-1/TRBV3-2	few	TRBJ2-7	CASSLLAGGYEQYF	TGTGCCAGCAGCCTATTAGCGGGAGGGTACGAGCAGTACTTC
-	TRBV2	-	TRBJ2-5	CASSVVAREQETQYF	TGTGCCAGCAGTGTGGTAGCCCGTGAACAAGAGACCCAGTACTTC
-	TRBV5-1	-	TRBJ1-3	CASSSDRGDTIYF	TGCGCCAGCAGCTCTGACAGAGGTGACACCATATATTTT
-	TRBV4-3	-	TRBJ1-4	CASSHRTENEKLFF	TGCGCCAGCAGCCACCGGACAGAGAATGAAAAACTGTTTTTT
TRBD2	TRBV4-2	once	TRBJ2-2	CASSPTIAGGPVGTGELFF	TGTGCCAGCAGCCCTACTATAGCGGGAGGGCCGGTCGGCACCGGGGAGCTGTTTTTT
-	TRBV5-1	-	TRBJ2-2	CASSLQNTGELFF	TGCGCCAGCAGCTTACAGAACACCGGGGAGCTGTTTTTT
-	TRBV10-2	-	TRBJ2-7	CASGLPRDSYEQYF	TGCGCCAGCGGACTCCCCCGTGATTCCTACGAGCAGTACTTC
-	TRBV27	-	TRBJ1-3	CASSPGRSLSGNTIYF	TGTGCCAGCAGTCCGGGAAGGAGCCTCTCTGGAAACACCATATATTTT
TRBD1	TRBV10-3	few	TRBJ1-6	CASSRDRNSPLHF	TGTGCCTCGTCCCGGGACAGGAATTCACCCCTCCACTTT
-	TRBV28	-	TRBJ2-1	CASRPRESYNEQFF	TGTGCCAGCAGGCCCCGGGAGTCCTACAATGAGCAGTTCTTC
-	TRBV5-1	-	TRBJ2-5	CASSLNGNQETQYF	TGCGCCAGCAGCTTGAACGGGAACCAAGAGACCCAGTACTTC
-	TRBV19	-	TRBJ1-5	CASTPPGIFSQPQHF	TGTGCCAGTACTCCACCGGGGATCTTCAGTCAGCCCCAGCATTTT
-	TRBV29-1	-	TRBJ1-1	CSGGNGAFF	TGCAGCGGCGGGAACGGAGCTTTCTTT
-	TRBV25-1	-	TRBJ1-2	CASSQKGVSNYGYTF	TGTGCCAGCAGTCAAAAGGGGGTCTCTAACTATGGCTACACCTTC
TRBD1	TRBV12-5	-	TRBJ1-4	CASGLETGGLNEKLFF	TGTGCTAGTGGTTTGGAGACAGGGGGTTTAAATGAAAAACTGTTTTTT
-	TRBV29-1	-	TRBJ2-1	CSVEDRGADSEQFF	TGCAGCGTTGAAGATCGAGGAGCTGACAGTGAGCAGTTCTTC
TRBD1	TRBV19	-	TRBJ1-2	CASSPGTGIAYGYTF	TGTGCCAGTAGCCCGGGGACAGGGATCGCCTATGGCTACACCTTC
TRBD2	TRBV27	-	TRBJ2-1	CASSPIRVAGDYNEQFF	TGTGCCAGCAGTCCAATCCGAGTTGCGGGAGACTACAATGAGCAGTTCTTC
-	TRBV2	-	TRBJ1-1	CASNPDPGVEAFF	TGTGCCAGCAATCCAGATCCGGGAGTTGAAGCTTTCTTT
TRBD1	TRBV11-1	-	TRBJ1-2	CASSSTGGAFGYTF	TGTGCCAGCAGCTCGACAGGGGGCGCATTTGGCTACACCTTC
-	TRBV15	-	TRBJ2-2	CATSRDKRAANTGELFF	TGTGCCACCAGCAGAGATAAGAGGGCAGCCAACACCGGGGAGCTGTTTTTT
TRBD2	TRBV11-2	-	TRBJ2-2	CASSFSGRAGELFF	TGTGCCAGCAGCTTCAGCGGGAGAGCCGGGGAGCTGTTTTTT
-	TRBV9	-	TRBJ1-1	CASSIAGTKSEAFF	TGTGCCAGCAGCATAGCCGGGACAAAAAGTGAAGCTTTCTTT
TRBD1	TRBV19	-	TRBJ2-1	CATHSVTGTGYNEQFF	TGTGCCACCCATTCGGTAACCGGGACAGGGTACAATGAGCAGTTCTTC
TRBD1	TRBV5-1	-	TRBJ2-5	CASSQTGTGHGETQYF	TGCGCCAGCAGCCAGACAGGGACAGGCCATGGAGAGACCCAGTACTTC
-	TRBV27	-	TRBJ2-4	CASSLSLQAGNIQYF	TGTGCCAGCAGTTTATCGTTACAGGCAGGAAACATTCAGTACTTC
TRBD2	TRBV30	-	TRBJ2-3	CAWSVGLAGGLQYF	TGTGCCTGGAGTGTAGGGTTAGCGGGGGGCCTGCAGTATTTT
TRBD2	TRBV3-1/TRBV3-2	-	TRBJ2-5	CASSGTSGHSETQYF	TGTGCCAGCAGCGGGACTAGCGGGCACAGCGAGACCCAGTACTTC
TRBD2	TRBV28	-	TRBJ2-5	CASSTSGLQETQYF	TGTGCCAGTTCGACTAGCGGCCTTCAAGAGACCCAGTACTTC
TRBD1	TRBV5-4	once	TRBJ1-2	CASSLVSGGTYGYTF	TGTGCCAGCAGCTTGGTTTCAGGGGGCACCTATGGCTACACCTTC
-	TRBV28	-	TRBJ2-2	CASSLTRDSYTGELFF	TGTGCCAGCAGCCTTACCAGGGACTCCTACACCGGGGAGCTGTTTTTT
-	TRBV19	-	TRBJ1-3	CASSPEGTPGNTIYF	TGTGCCAGTAGCCCAGAGGGGACACCTGGAAACACCATATATTTT
-	TRBV13	few	TRBJ1-2	CASSLGRTFDGYTF	TGTGCCAGCAGCTTAGGCCGGACTTTCGATGGCTACACCTTC
TRBD1	TRBV14	-	TRBJ2-2	CASSRIGTGVTGELFF	TGTGCCAGCAGCCGGATCGGGACAGGGGTCACCGGGGAGCTGTTTTTT
TRBD2	TRBV18	-	TRBJ2-1	CASSPLAGRHLYNEQFF	TGTGCCAGCTCACCACTAGCGGGGCGACATTTATACAATGAGCAGTTCTTC
-	TRBV7-3	-	TRBJ2-1	CASSLGGARNEQFF	TGTGCCAGCAGCTTAGGGGGGGCCCGAAATGAGCAGTTCTTC
TRBD1	TRBV19	-	TRBJ1-2	CASTPRTPTGIYGYTF	TGTGCCAGTACCCCCCGAACCCCGACAGGGATCTATGGCTACACCTTC
-	TRBV7-2	-	TRBJ1-1	CASSSPLRNTEAFF	TGTGCCAGCAGCTCTCCGCTGAGGAACACTGAAGCTTTCTTT
-	TRBV19	-	TRBJ2-1	CATSDGGRLFF	TGTGCCACCTCGGATGGGGGGAGATTGTTCTTC